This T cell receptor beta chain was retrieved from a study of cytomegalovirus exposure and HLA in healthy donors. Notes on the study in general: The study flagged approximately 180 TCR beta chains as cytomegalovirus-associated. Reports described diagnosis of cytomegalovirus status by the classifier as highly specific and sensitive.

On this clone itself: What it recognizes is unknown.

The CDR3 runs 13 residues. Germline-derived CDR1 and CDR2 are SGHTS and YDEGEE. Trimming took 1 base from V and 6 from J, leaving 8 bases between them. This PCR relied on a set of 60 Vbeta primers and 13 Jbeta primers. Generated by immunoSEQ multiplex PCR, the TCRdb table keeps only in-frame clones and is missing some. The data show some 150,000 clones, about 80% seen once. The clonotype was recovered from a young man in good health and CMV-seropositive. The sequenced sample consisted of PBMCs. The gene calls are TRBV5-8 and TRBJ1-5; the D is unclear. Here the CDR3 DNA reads TGTGCCAGCAGCTTGACAGTCGTTCAGCCCCAGCATTTT. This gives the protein CASSLTVVQPQHF.